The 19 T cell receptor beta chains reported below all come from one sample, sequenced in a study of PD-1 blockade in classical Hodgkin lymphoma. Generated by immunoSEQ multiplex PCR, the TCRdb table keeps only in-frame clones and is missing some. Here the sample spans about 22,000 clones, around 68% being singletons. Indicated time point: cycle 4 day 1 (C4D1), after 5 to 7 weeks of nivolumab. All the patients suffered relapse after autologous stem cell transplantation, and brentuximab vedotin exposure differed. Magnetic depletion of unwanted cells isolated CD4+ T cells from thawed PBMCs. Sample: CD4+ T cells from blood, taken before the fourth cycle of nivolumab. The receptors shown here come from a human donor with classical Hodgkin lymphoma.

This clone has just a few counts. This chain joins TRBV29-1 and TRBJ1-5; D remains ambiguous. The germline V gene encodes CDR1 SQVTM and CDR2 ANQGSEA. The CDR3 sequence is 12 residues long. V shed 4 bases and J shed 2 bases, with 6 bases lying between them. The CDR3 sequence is CSVVSGNQPQHF. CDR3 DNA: TGCAGCGTTGTTAGCGGCAATCAGCCCCAGCATTTT.

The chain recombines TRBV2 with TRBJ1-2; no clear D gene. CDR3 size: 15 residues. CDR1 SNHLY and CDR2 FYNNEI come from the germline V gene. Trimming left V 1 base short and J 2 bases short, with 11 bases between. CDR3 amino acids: CASSEGGRLNYGYTF. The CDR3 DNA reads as TGTGCCAGCAGTGAAGGTGGCAGGTTAAACTATGGCTACACCTTC.

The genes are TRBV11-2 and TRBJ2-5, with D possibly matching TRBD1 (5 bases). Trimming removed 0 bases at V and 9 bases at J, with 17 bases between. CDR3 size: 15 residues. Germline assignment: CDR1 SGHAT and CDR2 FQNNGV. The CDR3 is CASSLDPGAAWAQYF. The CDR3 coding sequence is TGTGCCAGCAGCTTAGATCCTGGGGCGGCCTGGGCCCAGTACTTC.

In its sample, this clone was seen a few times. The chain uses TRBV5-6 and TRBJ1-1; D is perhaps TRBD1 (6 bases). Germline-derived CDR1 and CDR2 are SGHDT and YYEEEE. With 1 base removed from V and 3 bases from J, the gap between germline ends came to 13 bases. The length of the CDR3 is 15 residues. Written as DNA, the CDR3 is TGTGCCAGCAGCTTGTATACAGGGTTAGACACTGAAGCTTTCTTT. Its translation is CASSLYTGLDTEAFF.

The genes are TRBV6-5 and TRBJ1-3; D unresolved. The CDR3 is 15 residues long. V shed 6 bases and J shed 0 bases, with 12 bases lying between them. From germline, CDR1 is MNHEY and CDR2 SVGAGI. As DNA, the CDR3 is TGTGCCAGCAGCACTTTGGGCCTCTCTGGAAACACCATATATTTT. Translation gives CASSTLGLSGNTIYF.

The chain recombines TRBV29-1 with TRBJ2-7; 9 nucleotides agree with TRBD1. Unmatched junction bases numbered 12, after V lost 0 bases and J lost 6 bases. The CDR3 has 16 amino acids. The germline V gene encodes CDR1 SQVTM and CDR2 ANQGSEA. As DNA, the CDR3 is TGCAGCGTTGAAGACCTATTACCGGGACAGGGTACCGAGCAGTACTTC. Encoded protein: CSVEDLLPGQGTEQYF.

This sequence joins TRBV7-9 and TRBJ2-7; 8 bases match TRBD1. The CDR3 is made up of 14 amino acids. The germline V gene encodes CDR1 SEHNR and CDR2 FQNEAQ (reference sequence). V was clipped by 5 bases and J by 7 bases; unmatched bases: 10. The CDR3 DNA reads TGTGCCAGCAGCCCGCCGACAGGGGTGAGGGAGCAGTACTTC. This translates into CASSPPTGVREQYF.

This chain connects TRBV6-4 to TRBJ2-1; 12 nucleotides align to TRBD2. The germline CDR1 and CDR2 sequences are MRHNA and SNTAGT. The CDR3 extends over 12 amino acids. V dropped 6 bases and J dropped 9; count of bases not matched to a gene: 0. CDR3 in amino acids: CASRGLAGEQFF. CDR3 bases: TGTGCCAGCAGGGGACTAGCGGGTGAGCAGTTCTTC.

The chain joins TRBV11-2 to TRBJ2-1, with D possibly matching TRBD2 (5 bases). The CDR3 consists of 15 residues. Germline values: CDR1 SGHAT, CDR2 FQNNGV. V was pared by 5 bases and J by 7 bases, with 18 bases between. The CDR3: CASSPGLGSRNEQFF. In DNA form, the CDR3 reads TGTGCCAGCAGCCCCGGACTCGGGTCGCGTAATGAGCAGTTCTTC.

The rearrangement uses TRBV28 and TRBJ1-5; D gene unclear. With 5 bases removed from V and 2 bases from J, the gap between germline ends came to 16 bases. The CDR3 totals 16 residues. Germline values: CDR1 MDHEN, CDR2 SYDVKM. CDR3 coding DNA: TGTGCCAGCAGTCCTAGAGAGGGCCAGGGCAATCAGCCCCAGCATTTT. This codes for CASSPREGQGNQPQHF.

The CDR3 sequence is CASNSGSGANVLTF. In DNA form, the CDR3 reads TGTGCCAGCAACAGTGGCTCTGGGGCCAACGTCCTGACTTTC. This chain connects TRBV2 to TRBJ2-6; D is unclear. Germline lookup yields CDR1 SNHLY and CDR2 FYNNEI. With 7 bases removed from V and 0 bases from J, the gap between germline ends came to 7 bases. This CDR3 spans 14 amino acids.

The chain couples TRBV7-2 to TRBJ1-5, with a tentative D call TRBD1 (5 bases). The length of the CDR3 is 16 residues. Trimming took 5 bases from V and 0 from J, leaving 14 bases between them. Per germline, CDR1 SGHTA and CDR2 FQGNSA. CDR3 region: CASSPLGDVSNQPQHF. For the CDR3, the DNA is TGTGCCAGCAGCCCGCTTGGGGACGTTAGCAATCAGCCCCAGCATTTT.

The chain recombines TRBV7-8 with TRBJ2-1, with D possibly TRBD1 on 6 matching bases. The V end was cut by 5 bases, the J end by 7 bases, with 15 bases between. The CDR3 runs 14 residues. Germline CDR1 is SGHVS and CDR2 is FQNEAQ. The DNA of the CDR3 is TGTGCCAGCAGCCCTAGGGCCACAGGGAATGAGCAGTTCTTC. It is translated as CASSPRATGNEQFF.

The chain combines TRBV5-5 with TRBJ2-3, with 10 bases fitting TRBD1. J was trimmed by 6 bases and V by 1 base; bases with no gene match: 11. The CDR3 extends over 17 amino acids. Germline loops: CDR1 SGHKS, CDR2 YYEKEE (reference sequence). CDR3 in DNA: TGTGCCAGCAGCTTGACCGGGACAGGGGCCAGGGGCGATACGCAGTATTTT. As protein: CASSLTGTGARGDTQYF.

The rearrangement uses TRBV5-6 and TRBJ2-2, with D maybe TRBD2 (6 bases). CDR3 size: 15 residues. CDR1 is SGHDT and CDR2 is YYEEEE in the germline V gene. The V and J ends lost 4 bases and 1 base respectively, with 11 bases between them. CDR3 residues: CASSGGLQNTGELFF. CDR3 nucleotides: TGTGCCAGCAGCGGGGGACTCCAGAACACCGGGGAGCTGTTTTTT.

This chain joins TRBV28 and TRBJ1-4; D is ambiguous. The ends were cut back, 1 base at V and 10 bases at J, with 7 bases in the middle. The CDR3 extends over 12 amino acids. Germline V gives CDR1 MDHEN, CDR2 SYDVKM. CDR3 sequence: CASSLFGGKLFF. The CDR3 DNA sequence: TGTGCCAGCAGTTTATTCGGTGGAAAACTGTTTTTT.

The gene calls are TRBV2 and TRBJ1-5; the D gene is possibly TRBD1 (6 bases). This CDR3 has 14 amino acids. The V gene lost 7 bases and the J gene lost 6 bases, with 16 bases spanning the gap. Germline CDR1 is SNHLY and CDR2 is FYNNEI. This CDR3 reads CASNVGGLGQPQHF. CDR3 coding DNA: TGTGCCAGCAACGTAGGGGGTTTGGGTCAGCCCCAGCATTTT. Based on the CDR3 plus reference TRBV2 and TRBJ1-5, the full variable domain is EPEVTQTPSHQVTQMGQEVILRCVPISNHLYFYWYRQILGQKVEFLVSFYNNEISEKSEIFDDQFSVERPDGSNFTLKIRSTKLEDSAMYFCASNVGGLGQPQHFGDGTRLSIL.

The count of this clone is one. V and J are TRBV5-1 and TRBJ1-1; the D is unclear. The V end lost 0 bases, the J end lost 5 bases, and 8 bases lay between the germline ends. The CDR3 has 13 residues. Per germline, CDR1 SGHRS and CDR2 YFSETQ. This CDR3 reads CASSLDVGTEAFF. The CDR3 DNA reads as TGCGCCAGCAGCTTGGACGTGGGGACTGAAGCTTTCTTT.

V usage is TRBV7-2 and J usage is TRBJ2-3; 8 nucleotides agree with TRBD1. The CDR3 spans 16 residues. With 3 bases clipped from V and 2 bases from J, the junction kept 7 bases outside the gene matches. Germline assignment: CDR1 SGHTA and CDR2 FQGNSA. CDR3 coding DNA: TGTGCCAGCAGCTTGGGTCAGGGGGCTTTCACAGATACGCAGTATTTT. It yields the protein CASSLGQGAFTDTQYF.